Listed below are T cell receptor beta chains from one sample, sequenced in a study of response to subunit inactivated influenza vaccine. Each CDR3 protein gets one entry after TCRdb re-called the RT-PCR reads with MiXCR. The table has approximately 530,000 distinct CDR3 sequences, over 10% seen once; the top ten hold about an eighth. This specimen consisted of PBMCs from blood, obtained around seven weeks after vaccination. The source of these receptors is a man aged 50-60 years who received an inactivated influenza vaccine. Both conserved end residues are part of each CDR3. The D gene is left open where the match is weak. Where a row states a size, it is once, few, many or the class of an expanded clone; other rows omit it.

TRBJ2-1 | - | few | TRBV24-1 | CATSDTTGQWAYNEQFF | TGTGCCACCAGTGATACAACCGGACAGTGGGCCTACAATGAGCAGTTCTTC
TRBJ2-7 | - | - | TRBV14 | CASSQKTRSYEQYF | TGTGCCAGCAGCCAGAAGACTAGGAGCTACGAGCAGTACTTC
TRBJ2-1 | TRBD1 | few | TRBV11-2 | CASSQGQVNEQFF | TGTGCCAGCAGCCAGGGACAGGTGAATGAGCAGTTCTTC
TRBJ2-3 | TRBD2 | - | TRBV7-9 | CASSPVGGRINTQYF | TGTGCCAGCAGCCCCGTTGGCGGGAGGATAAATACGCAGTATTTT
TRBJ2-2 | TRBD2 | few | TRBV12-3/TRBV12-4 | CASSFAGRRYGELFF | TGTGCCAGCAGTTTTGCCGGGAGGCGCTACGGGGAGCTGTTTTTT
TRBJ2-6 | - | - | TRBV12-3/TRBV12-4 | CASGPGQTSSGANVLTF | TGTGCCAGCGGACCGGGACAGACTAGCTCTGGGGCCAACGTCCTGACTTTC
TRBJ2-5 | TRBD1 | - | TRBV4-2 | CASSQDGGQGRETQYF | TGTGCCAGCAGCCAAGATGGGGGACAGGGTAGGGAGACCCAGTACTTC
TRBJ2-5 | - | few | TRBV12-3/TRBV12-4 | CASSRQEVTQYF | TGTGCCAGCAGTCGACAGGAGGTGACCCAGTACTTC
TRBJ2-3 | - | many | TRBV20-1 | CSAAPGGNGDTQYF | TGCAGTGCGGCCCCCGGGGGCAATGGAGATACGCAGTATTTT
TRBJ2-5 | - | - | TRBV5-6 | CASMAGQGGETQYF | TGTGCCAGCATGGCGGGCCAGGGGGGAGAGACCCAGTACTTC
TRBJ1-4 | - | few | TRBV6-5 | CASSYRSATNEKLFF | TGTGCCAGCAGTTACCGGAGTGCAACTAATGAAAAACTGTTTTTT
TRBJ2-1 | - | few | TRBV24-1 | CATKGSDRSYNEQFF | TGTGCCACCAAAGGCTCGGACCGCTCCTACAATGAGCAGTTCTTC
TRBJ2-1 | TRBD2 | few | TRBV29-1 | CSVGRSSYNEQFF | TGCAGCGTCGGGAGGAGCTCCTACAATGAGCAGTTCTTC
TRBJ2-7 | TRBD2 | - | TRBV6-5 | CASSSWTSGSYEQYF | TGTGCCAGCAGTTCCTGGACTAGCGGGAGCTACGAGCAGTACTTC
TRBJ2-5 | - | many | TRBV29-1 | CSVEAPLAGFSQETQYF | TGCAGCGTTGAAGCCCCTCTGGCGGGATTCTCCCAAGAGACCCAGTACTTC
TRBJ2-3 | TRBD2 | few | TRBV28 | CASSSLAADTQYF | TGTGCCAGCAGTTCCCTAGCGGCAGATACGCAGTATTTT
TRBJ2-7 | TRBD1 | few | TRBV11-2 | CASSSIRGRFYEQYF | TGTGCCAGCAGCTCGATCAGGGGGCGATTCTACGAGCAGTACTTC
TRBJ1-4 | - | - | TRBV6-2/TRBV6-3 | CASSYKRLNEKLFF | TGTGCCAGCAGTTACAAAAGGCTGAATGAAAAACTGTTTTTT
TRBJ2-1 | TRBD1 | many | TRBV6-2/TRBV6-3 | CASRMTGGGAHNEQFF | TGTGCCAGCAGGATGACAGGGGGGGGGGCCCACAATGAGCAGTTCTTC
TRBJ1-2 | - | - | TRBV27 | CASSFPQDYGYTF | TGTGCCAGCAGTTTCCCTCAGGACTATGGCTACACCTTC
TRBJ1-2 | TRBD1 | few | TRBV7-2 | CASSYDRAGGYTF | TGTGCCAGCAGCTACGACAGGGCCGGTGGCTACACCTTC
TRBJ2-7 | TRBD1 | - | TRBV6-2/TRBV6-3 | CASGSRDRGYEQYF | TGTGCCAGCGGCTCCCGGGACAGGGGCTACGAGCAGTACTTC